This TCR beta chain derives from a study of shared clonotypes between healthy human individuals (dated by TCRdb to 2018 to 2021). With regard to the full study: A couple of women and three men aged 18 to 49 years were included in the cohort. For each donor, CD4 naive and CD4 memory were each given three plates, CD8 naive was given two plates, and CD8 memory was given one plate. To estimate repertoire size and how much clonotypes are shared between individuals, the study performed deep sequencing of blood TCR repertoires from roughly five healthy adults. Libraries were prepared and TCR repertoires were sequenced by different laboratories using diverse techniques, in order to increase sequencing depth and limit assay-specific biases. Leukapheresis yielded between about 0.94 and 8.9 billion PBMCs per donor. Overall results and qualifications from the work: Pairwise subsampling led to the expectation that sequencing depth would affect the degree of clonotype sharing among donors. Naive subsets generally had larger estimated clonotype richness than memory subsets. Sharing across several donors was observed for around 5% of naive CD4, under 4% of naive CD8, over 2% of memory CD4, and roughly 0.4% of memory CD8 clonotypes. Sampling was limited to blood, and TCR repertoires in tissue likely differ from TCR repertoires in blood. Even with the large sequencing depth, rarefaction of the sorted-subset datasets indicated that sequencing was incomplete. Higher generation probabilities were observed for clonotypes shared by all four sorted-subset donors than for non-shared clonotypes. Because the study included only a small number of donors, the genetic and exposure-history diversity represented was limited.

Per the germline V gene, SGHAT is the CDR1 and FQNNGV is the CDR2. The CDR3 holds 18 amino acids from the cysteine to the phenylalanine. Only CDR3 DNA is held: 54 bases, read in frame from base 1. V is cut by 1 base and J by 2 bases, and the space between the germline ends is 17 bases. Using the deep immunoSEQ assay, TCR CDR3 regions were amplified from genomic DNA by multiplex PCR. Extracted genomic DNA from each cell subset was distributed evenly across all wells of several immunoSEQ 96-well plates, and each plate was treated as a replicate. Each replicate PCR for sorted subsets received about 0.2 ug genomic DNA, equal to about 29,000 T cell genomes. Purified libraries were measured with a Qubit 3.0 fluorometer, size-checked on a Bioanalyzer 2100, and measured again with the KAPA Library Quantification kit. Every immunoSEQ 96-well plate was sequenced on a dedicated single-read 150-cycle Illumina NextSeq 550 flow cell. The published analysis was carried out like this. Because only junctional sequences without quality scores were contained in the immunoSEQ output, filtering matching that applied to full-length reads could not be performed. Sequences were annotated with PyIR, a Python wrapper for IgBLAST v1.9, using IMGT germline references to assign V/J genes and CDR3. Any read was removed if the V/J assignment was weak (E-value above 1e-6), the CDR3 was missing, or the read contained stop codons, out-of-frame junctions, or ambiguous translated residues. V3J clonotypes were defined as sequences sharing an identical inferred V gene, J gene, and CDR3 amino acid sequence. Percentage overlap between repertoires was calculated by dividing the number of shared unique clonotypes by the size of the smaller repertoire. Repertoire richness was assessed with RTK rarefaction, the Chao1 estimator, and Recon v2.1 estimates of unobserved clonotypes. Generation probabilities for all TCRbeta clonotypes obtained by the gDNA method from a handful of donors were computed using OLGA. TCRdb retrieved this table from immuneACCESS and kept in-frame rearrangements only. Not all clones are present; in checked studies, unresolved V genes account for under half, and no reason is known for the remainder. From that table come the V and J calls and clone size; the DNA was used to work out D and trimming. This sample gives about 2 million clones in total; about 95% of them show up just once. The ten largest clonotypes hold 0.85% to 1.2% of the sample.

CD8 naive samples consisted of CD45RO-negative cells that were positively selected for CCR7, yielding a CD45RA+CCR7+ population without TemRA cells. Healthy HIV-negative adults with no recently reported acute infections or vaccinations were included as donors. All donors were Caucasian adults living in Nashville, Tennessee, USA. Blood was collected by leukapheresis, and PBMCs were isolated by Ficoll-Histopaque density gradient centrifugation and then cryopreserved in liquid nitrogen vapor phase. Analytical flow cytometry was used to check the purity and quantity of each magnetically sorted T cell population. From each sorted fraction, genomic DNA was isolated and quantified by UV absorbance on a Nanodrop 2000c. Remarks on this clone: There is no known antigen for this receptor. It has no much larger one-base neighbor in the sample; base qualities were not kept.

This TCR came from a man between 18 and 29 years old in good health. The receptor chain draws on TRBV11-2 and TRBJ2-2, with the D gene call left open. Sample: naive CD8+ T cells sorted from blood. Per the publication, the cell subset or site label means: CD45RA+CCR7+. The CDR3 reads CASSLARSGTDNTGELFF. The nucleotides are TGTGCCAGCAGCTTAGCTAGGTCCGGAACAGACAACACCGGGGAGCTGTTTTTT. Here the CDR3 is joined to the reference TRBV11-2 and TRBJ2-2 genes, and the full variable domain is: EAGVAQSPRYKIIEKRQSVAFWCNPISGHATLYWYQQILGQGPKLLIQFQNNGVVDDSQLPKDRFSAERLKGVDSTLKIQPAKLEDSAVYLCASSLARSGTDNTGELFFGEGSRLTVL.